This TCR beta chain was sequenced in a study of OX40 agonist ivuxolimab in advanced cancers. At the level of the study: Aged roughly 23 to 90 with a mean of 60 years, they were almost 85% male.

Data came from immunoSEQ multiplex PCR; TCRdb stores just in-frame clones and leaves some out. The table records around 48,000 clones, around 84% of them present only once. Germline V CDR1 and CDR2: MNHEY, SMNVEV (reference sequence). The CDR3 contains 13 residues. V shed 6 bases and J shed 4 bases, with 12 bases lying between them. The sample consisted of CD4+ or CD8+ T cells sorted from blood, taken in a trial of the OX40 agonist ivuxolimab. The source of this sequence is an adult with an advanced solid tumor such as melanoma, head and neck, liver or kidney cancer. The chain has TRBV27 and TRBJ1-2; D unresolved. CDR3 region: CASSQTGFYGYTF. CDR3 sequence (DNA): TGTGCCAGCAGCCAGACGGGATTCTATGGCTACACCTTC.